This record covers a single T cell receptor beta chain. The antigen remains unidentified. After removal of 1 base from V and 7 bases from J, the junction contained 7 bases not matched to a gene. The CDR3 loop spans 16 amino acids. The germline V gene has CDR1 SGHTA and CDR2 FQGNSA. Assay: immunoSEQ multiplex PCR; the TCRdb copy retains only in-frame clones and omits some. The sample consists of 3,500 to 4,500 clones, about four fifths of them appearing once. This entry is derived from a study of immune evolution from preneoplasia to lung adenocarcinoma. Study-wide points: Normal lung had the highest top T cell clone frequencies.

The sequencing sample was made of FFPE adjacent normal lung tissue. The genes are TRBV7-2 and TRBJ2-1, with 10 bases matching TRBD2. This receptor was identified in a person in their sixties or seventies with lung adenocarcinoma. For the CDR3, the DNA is TGTGCCAGCAGCTTAGGGCTAGCGGGAGCCGGGAATGAGCAGTTCTTC. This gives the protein CASSLGLAGAGNEQFF.